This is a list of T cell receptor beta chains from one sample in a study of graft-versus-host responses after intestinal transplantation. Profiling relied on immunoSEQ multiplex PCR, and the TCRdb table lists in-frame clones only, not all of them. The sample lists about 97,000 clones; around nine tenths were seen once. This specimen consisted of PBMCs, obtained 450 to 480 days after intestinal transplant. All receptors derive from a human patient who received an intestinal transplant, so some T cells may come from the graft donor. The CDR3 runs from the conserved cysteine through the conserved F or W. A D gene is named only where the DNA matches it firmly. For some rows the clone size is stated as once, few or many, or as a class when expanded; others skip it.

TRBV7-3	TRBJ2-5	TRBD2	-	CASSLTAPGLAGVETQYF	TGTGCCAGCAGCTTAACGGCACCGGGACTAGCGGGGGTGGAGACCCAGTACTTC
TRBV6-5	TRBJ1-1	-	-	CAARGRVWTEAFF	TGTGCAGCGAGGGGCAGGGTATGGACTGAAGCTTTCTTT
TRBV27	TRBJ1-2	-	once	CASSRDRNYGYTF	TGTGCCAGCTCTAGGGACCGAAACTATGGCTACACCTTC
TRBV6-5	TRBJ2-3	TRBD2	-	CASRVAGGAADTQYF	TGTGCCAGCAGAGTAGCGGGGGGGGCGGCAGATACGCAGTATTTT
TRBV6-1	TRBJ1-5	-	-	CASSEAEIYQPQHF	TGTGCCAGCAGTGAAGCGGAAATTTATCAGCCCCAGCATTTT
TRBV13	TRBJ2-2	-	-	CASSLGGTGELFF	TGTGCCAGCAGCTTAGGGGGCACCGGGGAGCTGTTTTTT
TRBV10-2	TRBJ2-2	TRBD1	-	CASSAGGRELFF	TGCGCCAGCAGTGCAGGGGGTCGGGAGCTGTTTTTT
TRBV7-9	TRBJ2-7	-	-	CASSPLSSYEQYF	TGTGCCAGCAGCCCCCTTAGCTCCTACGAGCAGTACTTC
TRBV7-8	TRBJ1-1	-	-	CASSLDGSLGIVGTEAFF	TGTGCCAGCAGCTTAGACGGGTCCCTGGGAATAGTCGGCACTGAAGCTTTCTTT
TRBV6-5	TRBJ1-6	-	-	CASSAKGNSPLHF	TGTGCCAGCAGTGCAAAGGGTAATTCACCCCTCCACTTT
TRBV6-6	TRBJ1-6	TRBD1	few	CASSYGTGKNNSPLHF	TGTGCCAGCAGTTACGGGACAGGAAAGAATAATTCACCCCTCCACTTT
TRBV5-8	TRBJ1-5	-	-	CASSSGAGIGNQPQHF	TGTGCCAGCAGCTCAGGGGCGGGGATTGGCAATCAGCCCCAGCATTTT
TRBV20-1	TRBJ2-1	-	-	CSVRGQFF	TGCAGTGTTAGAGGTCAGTTCTTC
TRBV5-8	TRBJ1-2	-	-	CASSSQGRDYGYTF	TGTGCCAGCAGCTCTCAGGGTCGTGACTATGGCTACACCTTC
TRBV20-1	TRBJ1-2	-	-	CSARGGGYTF	TGCAGTGCTAGAGGGGGCGGCTACACCTTC
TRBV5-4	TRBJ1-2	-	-	CASNKAGETNYGYTF	TGTGCCAGCAACAAGGCCGGGGAAACTAACTATGGCTACACCTTC
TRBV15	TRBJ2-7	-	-	CATSRDTASSYEQYF	TGTGCCACCAGCAGAGATACGGCCAGCTCCTACGAGCAGTACTTC
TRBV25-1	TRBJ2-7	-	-	CASSDWPGQSSYEQYF	TGTGCCAGCAGCGATTGGCCGGGACAAAGCTCCTACGAGCAGTACTTC